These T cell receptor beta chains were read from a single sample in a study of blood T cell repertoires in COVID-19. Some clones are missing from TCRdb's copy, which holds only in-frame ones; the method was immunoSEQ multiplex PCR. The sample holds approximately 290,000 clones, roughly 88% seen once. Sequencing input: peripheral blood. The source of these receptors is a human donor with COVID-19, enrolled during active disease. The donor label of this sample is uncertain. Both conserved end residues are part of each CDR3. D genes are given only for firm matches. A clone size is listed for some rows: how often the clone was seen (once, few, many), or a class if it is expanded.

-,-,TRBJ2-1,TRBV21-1,CASSKDTGTGGFGGEQFF,TGTGCCAGCAGCAAAGACACGGGGACTGGGGGGTTCGGTGGTGAGCAGTTCTTC
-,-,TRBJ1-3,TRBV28,CASNRRGGGRNTIYF,TGTGCCAGCAACCGGAGGGGCGGAGGGAGGAACACCATATATTTT
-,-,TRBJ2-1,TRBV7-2,CASSIAAYYNEQFF,TGTGCCAGCAGTATAGCGGCTTACTACAATGAGCAGTTCTTC
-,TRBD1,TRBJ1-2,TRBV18,CASSPDRVHGYTF,TGTGCCAGCTCACCCGACAGGGTCCATGGCTACACCTTC
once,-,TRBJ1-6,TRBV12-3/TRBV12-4,CASSPDRFSPLHF,TGTGCCAGCAGCCCGGACAGATTTTCACCCCTCCACTTT
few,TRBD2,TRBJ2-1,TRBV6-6,CASSYSNLAGGRQFF,TGTGCCAGCAGTTACTCGAACCTAGCGGGAGGGCGGCAGTTCTTC
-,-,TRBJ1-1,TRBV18,CASSPVSVSWNTEAFF,TGTGCCAGCTCACCGGTATCCGTTAGTTGGAACACTGAAGCTTTCTTT
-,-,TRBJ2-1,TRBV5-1,CASSLAGSPSFSSYNEQFF,TGCGCCAGCAGCTTGGCCGGGTCCCCGAGCTTTAGCTCCTACAATGAGCAGTTCTTC
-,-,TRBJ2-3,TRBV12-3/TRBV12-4,CASRLGDTQYF,TGTGCCAGCCGCCTCGGGGATACGCAGTATTTT
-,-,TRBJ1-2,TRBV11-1,CASTPRAGNYGYTF,TGTGCCAGCACCCCCCGGGCGGGGAACTATGGCTACACCTTC
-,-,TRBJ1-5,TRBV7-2,CASSALLSNQPQHF,TGTGCCAGCAGCGCTCTTCTAAGCAATCAGCCCCAGCATTTT
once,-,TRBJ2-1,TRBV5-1,CASSLTQNNEQFF,TGCGCCAGCAGCTTGACGCAGAACAATGAGCAGTTCTTC
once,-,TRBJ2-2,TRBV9,CASSVVLGPGELFF,TGTGCCAGCAGCGTAGTTCTGGGGCCCGGGGAGCTGTTTTTT
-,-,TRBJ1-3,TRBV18,CASSKQGSGNTIYF,TGTGCCAGCTCAAAACAGGGCTCTGGAAACACCATATATTTT
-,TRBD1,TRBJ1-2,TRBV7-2,CASSLTGGENYGYTF,TGTGCCAGCAGCTTAACAGGGGGGGAAAACTATGGCTACACCTTC